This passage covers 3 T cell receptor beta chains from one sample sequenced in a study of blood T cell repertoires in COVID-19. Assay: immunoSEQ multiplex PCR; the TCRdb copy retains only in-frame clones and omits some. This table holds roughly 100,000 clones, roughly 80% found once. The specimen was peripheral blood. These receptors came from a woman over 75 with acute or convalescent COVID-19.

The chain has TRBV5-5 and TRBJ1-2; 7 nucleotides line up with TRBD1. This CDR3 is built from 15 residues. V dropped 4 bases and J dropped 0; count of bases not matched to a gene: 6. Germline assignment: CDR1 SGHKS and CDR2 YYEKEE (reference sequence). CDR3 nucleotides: TGTGCCAGCAGCCCCTGGACAGGCCCTAACTATGGCTACACCTTC. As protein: CASSPWTGPNYGYTF.

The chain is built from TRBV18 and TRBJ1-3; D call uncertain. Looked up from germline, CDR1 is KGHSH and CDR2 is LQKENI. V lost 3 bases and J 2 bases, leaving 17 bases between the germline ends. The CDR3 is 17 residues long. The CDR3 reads CASSPAGSSTAGNTIYF. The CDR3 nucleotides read TGTGCCAGCTCACCCGCCGGGAGCTCCACGGCTGGAAACACCATATATTTT.

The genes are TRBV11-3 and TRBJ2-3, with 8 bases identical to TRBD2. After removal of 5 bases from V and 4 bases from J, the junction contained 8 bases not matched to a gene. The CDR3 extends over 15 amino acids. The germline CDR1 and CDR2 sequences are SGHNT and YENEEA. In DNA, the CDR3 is TGTGCCAGCAGCACCCGGGAGGGCCGGTCAGATACGCAGTATTTT. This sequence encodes CASSTREGRSDTQYF.